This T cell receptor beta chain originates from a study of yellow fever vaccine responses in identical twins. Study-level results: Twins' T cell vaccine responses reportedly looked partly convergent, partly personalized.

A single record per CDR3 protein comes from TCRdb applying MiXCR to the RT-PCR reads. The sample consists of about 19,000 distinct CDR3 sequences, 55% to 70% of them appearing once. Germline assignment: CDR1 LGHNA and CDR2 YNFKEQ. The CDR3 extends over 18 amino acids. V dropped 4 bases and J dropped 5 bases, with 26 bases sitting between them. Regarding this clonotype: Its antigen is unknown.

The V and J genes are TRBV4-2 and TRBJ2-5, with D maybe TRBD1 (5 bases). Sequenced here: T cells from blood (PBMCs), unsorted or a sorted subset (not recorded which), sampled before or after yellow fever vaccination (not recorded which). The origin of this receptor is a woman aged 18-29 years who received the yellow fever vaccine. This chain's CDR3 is CASSPPLVTLGRVETQYF. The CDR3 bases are TGTGCCAGCAGCCCACCTTTGGTAACCCTGGGCAGGGTCGAGACCCAGTACTTC.